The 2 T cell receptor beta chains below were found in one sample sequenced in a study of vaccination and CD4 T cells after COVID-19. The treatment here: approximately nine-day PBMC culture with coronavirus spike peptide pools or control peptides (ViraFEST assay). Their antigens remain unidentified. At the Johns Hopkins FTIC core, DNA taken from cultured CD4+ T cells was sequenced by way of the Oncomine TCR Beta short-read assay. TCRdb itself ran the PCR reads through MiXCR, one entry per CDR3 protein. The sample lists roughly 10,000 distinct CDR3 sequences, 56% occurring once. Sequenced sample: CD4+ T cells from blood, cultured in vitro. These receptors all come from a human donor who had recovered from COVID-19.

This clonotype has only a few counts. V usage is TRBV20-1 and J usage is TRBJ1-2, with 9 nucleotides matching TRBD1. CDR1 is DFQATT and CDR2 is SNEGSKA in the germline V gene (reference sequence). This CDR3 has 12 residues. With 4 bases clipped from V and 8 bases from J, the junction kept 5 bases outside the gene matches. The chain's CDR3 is CSAKPGQGGYTF. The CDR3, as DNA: TGCAGTGCTAAACCGGGACAGGGCGGCTACACCTTC.

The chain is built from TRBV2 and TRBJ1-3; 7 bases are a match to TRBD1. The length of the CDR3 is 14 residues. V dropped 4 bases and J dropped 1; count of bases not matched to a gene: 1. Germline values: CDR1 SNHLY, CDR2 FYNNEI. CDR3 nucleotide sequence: TGTGCCAGCAGTGCGACAGGGTCTGGAAACACCATATATTTT. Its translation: CASSATGSGNTIYF. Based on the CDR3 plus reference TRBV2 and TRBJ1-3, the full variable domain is EPEVTQTPSHQVTQMGQEVILRCVPISNHLYFYWYRQILGQKVEFLVSFYNNEISEKSEIFDDQFSVERPDGSNFTLKIRSTKLEDSAMYFCASSATGSGNTIYFGEGSWLTVV.